The 6 T cell receptor beta chains given below trace back to one sample, sequenced in a study of technical replicates of blood from several donors. Libraries were prepared by immunoSEQ multiplex PCR; TCRdb keeps only in-frame clonotypes and omits some of them. The sample has about 64,000 clones, around 88% seen once. Sequenced input: PBMCs. These receptor sequences come from a human donor in good health. Some clones in this sample may be carry-over from other donors' samples.

The chain employs TRBV25-1 and TRBJ1-1; TRBD1 aligns across 10 bases. The CDR3 length is 15 residues. J lost 6 bases, V lost 4 bases, and 8 bases had no gene match. Per the germline V gene, CDR1 is MGHDK and CDR2 is SYGVNS. As DNA, the CDR3 is TGTGCCAGCAGTGGTACGGACAGGGGGATGCCTGAAGCTTTCTTT. Encoded protein: CASSGTDRGMPEAFF.

Here the CDR3 reads CASSERGPGYGYTF. CDR3 nucleotide sequence: TGTGCCAGCAGTGAACGCGGGCCTGGCTATGGCTACACCTTC. This sequence joins TRBV25-1 and TRBJ1-2; no definite D call. Trimming took 2 bases from V and 4 from J, leaving 11 bases between them. Germline CDR1 MGHDK, CDR2 SYGVNS. This CDR3 spans 14 amino acids.

The chain combines TRBV10-2 with TRBJ2-3, with TRBD1 as a possible D gene (6 bases). The V end was cut by 6 bases, the J end by 0 bases, with 10 bases between. The germline gives CDR1 WSHSY, CDR2 SAAADI. The CDR3 covers 14 residues. CDR3 nucleotide sequence: TGCGCCAGCAGGAGGACAGTCAGCACAGATACGCAGTATTTT. Protein: CASRRTVSTDTQYF.

This clone was seen more than once but under ten times. The chain uses TRBV5-4 and TRBJ2-6; D is unclear. In germline, CDR1 is SGHNT, CDR2 YYREEE (reference sequence). CDR3 length: 15 residues. V shed 1 base and J shed 1 base, with 6 bases lying between them. The CDR3: CASSLMSSGANVLTF. The DNA of the CDR3 is TGTGCCAGCAGCTTGATGAGTTCTGGGGCCAACGTCCTGACTTTC.

This clone came up once. The rearrangement links TRBV5-6 to TRBJ2-1; 9 nucleotides line up with TRBD2. This CDR3 contains 16 residues. Trimming removed 1 base from V and 5 bases from J; junction bases left unmatched: 7. The germline gives CDR1 SGHDT, CDR2 YYEEEE. CDR3 in DNA: TGTGCCAGCAGCTTGTCAAGGACTAGCGAGGACAATGAGCAGTTCTTC. It specifies CASSLSRTSEDNEQFF.

This clone was recorded only once. The chain uses TRBV19 and TRBJ1-5, with TRBD1 matching 9 bases. After removal of 5 bases from V and 3 bases from J, the junction contained 2 bases not matched to a gene. The CDR3 runs to 14 residues. Germline CDR1 reads LNHDA; CDR2 reads SQIVND (reference sequence). The CDR3 bases are TGTGCCAGTAGTTGGACAGGGGTCAATCAGCCCCAGCATTTT. It translates to CASSWTGVNQPQHF.